The 10 T cell receptor beta chains below were found in one sample sequenced in a study of spatial heterogeneity in lung cancer. The time point: sample taken at primary tumor resection. Whole RNA came from tumor, nontumor lung or frozen PBMC and was sequenced without being sorted. Each CDR3 protein gets one entry after TCRdb re-called the 5' RACE reads with MiXCR. The sample yields tens of thousands of distinct CDR3 sequences, approximately 12% seen once. The sample here was PBMCs, taken at surgery. The receptors stem from a male donor with early-stage non-small cell lung cancer.

The rearrangement links TRBV7-2 to TRBJ1-1; the D is unclear. Germline CDR1 and CDR2: SGHTA and FQGNSA. The CDR3 is made up of 15 amino acids. V shed 6 bases and J shed 0 bases, with 14 bases lying between them. The DNA for the CDR3 is TGTGCCAGCAGATCAAGACACTCCTTGAACACTGAAGCTTTCTTT. The encoded protein is CASRSRHSLNTEAFF.

Only a few counts were recorded for this clonotype. The rearrangement links TRBV12-5 to TRBJ2-3, with 8 bases aligning to TRBD2. The CDR3 covers 16 residues. V lost 5 bases and J lost 4; bases outside the gene matches: 11. In germline, CDR1 is LGHNT, CDR2 FRNRAP. The CDR3 reads CASGPGLAGLADTQYF. CDR3 nucleotides: TGTGCTAGTGGTCCGGGATTAGCGGGACTTGCAGATACGCAGTATTTT.

The genes are TRBV12-3 or TRBV12-4 and TRBJ2-1; no clear D gene. The CDR3 sequence is 11 residues long. V was shortened by 3 bases and J by 7 bases, with 4 bases between the two germline ends. The CDR3 sequence is CASSFGNEQFF. The DNA of the CDR3 is TGTGCCAGCAGTTTCGGTAATGAGCAGTTCTTC.

This clonotype was found a few times. This chain uses TRBV7-2 with TRBJ1-5; D unresolved. There are 14 residues in the CDR3. Germline V gene sequence: CDR1 SGHTA, CDR2 FQGNSA. V was cut by 1 base and J by 2 bases, with 6 bases left in between. The CDR3 spells CASSLGAGNQPQHF. Here the CDR3 DNA reads TGTGCCAGCAGCTTAGGGGCAGGCAATCAGCCCCAGCATTTT.

This clonotype was observed a handful of times. This rearrangement joins TRBV5-1 to TRBJ2-3; a possible D gene is TRBD2 (5 bases). In germline, CDR1 is SGHRS, CDR2 YFSETQ. The CDR3 contains 17 residues. Trimming shortened V by 0 bases and J by 2 bases, and 16 bases separated the two germline ends. The CDR3 is CASSLAATSGNTDTQYF. The DNA of the CDR3 is TGCGCCAGCAGCTTGGCCGCGACCAGCGGAAACACAGATACGCAGTATTTT.

The gene calls are TRBV15 and TRBJ2-5; D is unclear. Germline V gives CDR1 LNHNV, CDR2 YYDKDF (reference sequence). The CDR3 totals 14 residues. V dropped 0 bases and J dropped 6 bases, with 11 bases sitting between them. The CDR3 region has the DNA TGTGCCACCAGCAGAGAGGGGAATACGAAGACCCAGTACTTC. Translated: CATSREGNTKTQYF.

The chain links TRBV6-6 to TRBJ1-5, with TRBD1 matching over 7 bases. Losses at the gene ends were 0 bases for V and 6 bases for J; bases not matched to a gene: 5. The CDR3 length is 15 residues. CDR1 and CDR2 from the germline V gene are MNHNY and SVGAGI (reference sequence). This CDR3 is CASSYSRGGGQPQHF. The DNA of the CDR3 is TGTGCCAGCAGTTACTCGAGAGGGGGCGGTCAGCCCCAGCATTTT.

The rearrangement links TRBV20-1 to TRBJ2-7; 8 bases line up with TRBD1. The CDR3 contains 12 residues. J gave up 6 bases and V 5 bases, and 6 bases lay outside the gene matches. CDR1 and CDR2 (germline): DFQATT, SNEGSKA (reference sequence). This chain's CDR3 is CSAPQGAGEQYF. The CDR3 region has the DNA TGCAGTGCTCCCCAGGGGGCAGGCGAGCAGTACTTC.

This clonotype was found many times. The J gene is TRBJ1-3, the V gene TRBV5-6; D is ambiguous. V gave up 1 base and J gave up 7 bases, with 9 bases separating them. This CDR3 has 13 amino acids. Germline V gives CDR1 SGHDT, CDR2 YYEEEE. CDR3 nucleotide sequence: TGTGCCAGCAGCTTGACGATGTTGAACACCATATATTTT. It is translated as CASSLTMLNTIYF.

This clonotype was picked up a small number of times. The chain has TRBV9 and TRBJ2-6, with D unclear. In germline, CDR1 is SGDLS, CDR2 YYNGEE. V lost 0 bases to trimming and J lost 0 bases, with 13 bases between them. The CDR3 has 18 residues. The CDR3 DNA follows: TGTGCCAGCAGCGTAGTAGGCTTCGTGAGCTCTGGGGCCAACGTCCTGACTTTC. Translated: CASSVVGFVSSGANVLTF.